This T cell receptor (beta chain) derives from a study of cytomegalovirus exposure and HLA in healthy donors. The length of the CDR3 is 15 residues. From germline, CDR1 is LNHNV and CDR2 YYDKDF (reference sequence). Points from the study as a whole: Beyond CMV serostatus, there was no information to go on about immune exposure. The study flagged some 170 TCR beta chains as cytomegalovirus-associated. It was in a later analysis that TCR association rates were seen to vary by HLA locus, highest for DRB1 and lowest for HLA-C.

In nominal health when sampled, donors likely had unrecorded immune exposures nonetheless. On this clone itself: Its antigen is not known.

The PCR used 60 Vbeta and 13 Jbeta primers. TCRdb's table, derived via immunoSEQ multiplex PCR, lists solely in-frame clones and lacks some. In total, the table holds 150,000 to 200,000 clones. V is TRBV15 and J is TRBJ2-5; D is perhaps TRBD1 (6 bases). The assigned J gene may be wrong: the sequence end matches TRBJ2-7 better. The specimen sequenced was PBMCs. The TCR originated in an older woman in good health and CMV-seronegative. The CDR3 loop reads CATSREKQGSYEQYF. Written as DNA, the CDR3 is TGTGCCACCAGCAGAGAGAAACAGGGCTCCTACGAGCAGTACTTC.